The T cell receptor beta chain under discussion was sequenced for a study of blood T cell repertoires in COVID-19. Study at large: The study drew acute and convalescent COVID-19 samples from the United States, Italy and Spain. In each case, the material was cDNA or gDNA derived from T cells, B-cell-depleted T cells, or PBMCs.

CDR1 and CDR2 from the germline V gene are SGHRS and YFSETQ. The ends lost 2 bases at V and 3 bases at J; junction bases unmatched: 17. CDR3 length equals 18 residues. In the authors' workflow: Amplifying reference gene primers gave estimates of nucleated cell counts. Libraries were prepared by immunoSEQ multiplex PCR; TCRdb keeps only in-frame clonotypes and omits some of them. Clone size and V and J calls were adopted from that table, with D and trimming inferred from the DNA. The sample lists about 170,000 clones; around 85% were seen once. The sequence was collected from a man aged 60 to 75 who had recovered from COVID-19. The genes are TRBV5-1 and TRBJ2-7; 7 positions match TRBD1. Sequenced sample: peripheral blood. DNA for the CDR3: TGCGCCAGCAGCTTTCTCCCCTACACCGGGACAGACATCTACGAGCAGTACTTC. Translated: CASSFLPYTGTDIYEQYF.